Following are 18 T cell receptor beta chains from one sample sequenced in a study of blood T cell repertoires in COVID-19. The table came from immunoSEQ multiplex PCR; TCRdb's copy has only in-frame clones and leaves some out. The sample holds about 350,000 clones, over 75% seen once. The sample comprised PBMCs or T cells enriched from blood (not recorded which). Source of these receptors: a woman aged 25 to 39 who had recovered from COVID-19.

The rearrangement uses TRBV28 and TRBJ1-5; 10 positions match TRBD1. The V and J ends lost 3 bases and 6 bases, in that order; junction bases with no gene match: 5. CDR3 size: 15 residues. Germline V gene data show CDR1 as MDHEN and CDR2 as SYDVKM. The CDR3, as DNA: TGTGCCAGCAGTTTGGAGACAGGGGGCGGTCAGCCCCAGCATTTT. This translates into CASSLETGGGQPQHF.

V is TRBV27 and J is TRBJ2-7, with D maybe TRBD1 (6 bases). This CDR3 spans 12 amino acids. With 5 bases removed from V and 2 bases from J, the gap between germline ends came to 7 bases. Germline V gene data show CDR1 as MNHEY and CDR2 as SMNVEV (reference sequence). The CDR3 nucleotides are TGTGCCAGCAGTAACAGGGCCTACGAGCAGTACTTC. As protein: CASSNRAYEQYF.

This chain joins TRBV7-8 and TRBJ1-2, with a possible D match to TRBD1 (6 bases). V was trimmed by 5 bases and J by 1 base, leaving 11 bases between them. The CDR3 is made up of 14 amino acids. Germline values: CDR1 SGHVS, CDR2 FQNEAQ. CDR3 in amino acids: CASSPQGFNYGYTF. The CDR3 DNA follows: TGTGCCAGCAGCCCGCAGGGGTTTAACTATGGCTACACCTTC.

CDR3 amino acids: CASSEGRDRAYEQYF. CDR3 bases: TGTGCCAGCAGTGAGGGCCGGGACAGGGCCTACGAGCAGTACTTC. This rearrangement joins TRBV6-1 to TRBJ2-7; 9 bases map to TRBD1. Germline V lookup: CDR1 MNHNS, CDR2 SASEGT. V was clipped by 3 bases and J by 2 bases; unmatched bases: 5. CDR3 length: 15 residues.

The CDR3 reads CASSLRHEAFF. DNA of the CDR3: TGTGCCAGTAGTCTACGCCATGAAGCTTTCTTT. The V call is TRBV6-5, the J call TRBJ1-1; D gene unclear. Germline assignment: CDR1 MNHEY and CDR2 SVGAGI. CDR3 length equals 11 residues. Trimming took 9 bases from V and 7 from J, leaving 12 bases between them.

The CDR3 DNA sequence: TGTGCCAGCAGCTTAGGAGACAGGGTGTATGGCTACACCTTC. Its translation is CASSLGDRVYGYTF. The genes are TRBV7-2 and TRBJ1-2; 7 nucleotides match TRBD1. CDR1 is SGHTA, CDR2 FQGNSA, per germline. CDR3 size: 14 residues. The V gene end was trimmed by 1 base and the J gene end by 5 bases; junction bases not matched to a gene: 4.

This rearrangement joins TRBV19 to TRBJ2-5; D possibly corresponds to TRBD2 (6 bases). V was pared by 6 bases and J by 3 bases, with 14 bases between. Germline V gene sequence: CDR1 LNHDA, CDR2 SQIVND (reference sequence). The length of the CDR3 is 14 residues. CDR3 loop: CASSPGSGEETQYF. As DNA, the CDR3 is TGTGCCAGTAGCCCCGGGTCGGGGGAAGAGACCCAGTACTTC.

The chain is built from TRBV25-1 and TRBJ2-2; D is perhaps TRBD1 (5 bases). Germline V gene sequence: CDR1 MGHDK, CDR2 SYGVNS. The CDR3 extends over 16 amino acids. Trimming shortened V by 3 bases and J by 0 bases, and 11 bases separated the two germline ends. This chain's CDR3 is CASSDYRYPNTGELFF. The DNA of the CDR3 is TGTGCCAGCAGTGACTACAGGTACCCGAACACCGGGGAGCTGTTTTTT.

This clone was observed once. The V gene is TRBV3-1 (or the pseudogene TRBV3-2), the J gene TRBJ2-3; tentative D call: TRBD2 (7 bases). V was clipped by 4 bases and J by 5 bases, with 19 bases between them. The CDR3 has 16 amino acids. In germline, CDR1 is LGHDT, CDR2 YNNKEL (reference sequence). The CDR3 sequence is CASSPQGGGPRDTQYF. In nucleotides, the CDR3 is TGTGCCAGCAGCCCCCAAGGGGGGGGGCCCAGAGATACGCAGTATTTT.

This chain links TRBV15 with TRBJ2-5; 9 bases are shared with TRBD1. This CDR3 has 14 residues. Germline CDR1 is LNHNV and CDR2 is YYDKDF (reference sequence). The junction had 3 bases not matched to a gene; V was cut back by 4 bases and J by 3 bases. CDR3 bases: TGTGCCACCAGCACCCGGACAGGGGAAGAGACCCAGTACTTC. Protein product: CATSTRTGEETQYF.

V usage is TRBV7-3 and J usage is TRBJ1-2, with TRBD1 matching 12 bases. After removal of 0 bases from V and 7 bases from J, the junction contained 9 bases not matched to a gene. CDR3 length: 17 amino acids. CDR1 is SGHTA and CDR2 is FQGTGA in the germline V gene. DNA of the CDR3: TGTGCCAGCAGCTTAACAGGCGGGACAGGGGGCGGTGGTGGCTACACCTTC. Amino acid sequence: CASSLTGGTGGGGGYTF.

The chain joins TRBV27 to TRBJ1-1, with 9 bases fitting TRBD1. This CDR3 has 14 residues. Per germline, CDR1 MNHEY and CDR2 SMNVEV (reference sequence). V trimming: 3 bases; J trimming: 4 bases; junction bases outside the gene matches: 3. CDR3 coding DNA: TGTGCCAGCAGTTTGGGGACAGGGACCACTGAAGCTTTCTTT. Translated, it gives CASSLGTGTTEAFF.

The CDR3 sequence is CASSSPVRGEEAFF. The CDR3, as DNA: TGTGCCAGCAGCTCGCCGGTCCGGGGGGAAGAAGCTTTCTTT. This chain links TRBV7-2 with TRBJ1-1; a possible D gene is TRBD1 (5 bases). Germline CDR1 SGHTA, CDR2 FQGNSA. Trimming took 4 bases from V and 8 from J, leaving 17 bases between them. The CDR3 extends over 14 amino acids.

The chain recombines TRBV12-3 or TRBV12-4 with TRBJ1-1, with TRBD1 as a possible D gene (6 bases). The ends were cut back, 7 bases at V and 6 bases at J, with 15 bases in the middle. This CDR3 spans 13 amino acids. The CDR3 here is CASTGQYGAEAFF. CDR3 coding DNA: TGTGCCAGCACAGGACAGTACGGAGCTGAAGCTTTCTTT.

The J gene is TRBJ1-2, the V gene TRBV3-1 (or the pseudogene TRBV3-2); tentatively, D is TRBD1 (5 bases). Trimming cost V 1 base and J 4 bases, with 16 bases left between them. Germline assignment: CDR1 LGHDT and CDR2 YNNKEL (reference sequence). This CDR3 contains 16 residues. This chain's CDR3 is CASSQGYQGISYGYTF. The CDR3 DNA follows: TGTGCCAGCAGCCAAGGGTACCAGGGTATAAGCTATGGCTACACCTTC.

The chain uses TRBV19 and TRBJ2-7; D is perhaps TRBD1 (6 bases). V lost 7 bases and J 0 bases, leaving 13 bases between the germline ends. The length of the CDR3 is 14 residues. Germline CDR1 reads LNHDA; CDR2 reads SQIVND (reference sequence). CDR3 in DNA: TGTGCCAGTAAGTTTCAGGACAGCTCCTACGAGCAGTACTTC. Protein: CASKFQDSSYEQYF.

The chain combines TRBV7-9 with TRBJ2-5; possible D gene TRBD1, 5 bases. The CDR3 covers 14 residues. Trimming shortened V by 4 bases and J by 2 bases, and 11 bases separated the two germline ends. Germline V gene sequence: CDR1 SEHNR, CDR2 FQNEAQ (reference sequence). CDR3 loop: CASSSLREQETQYF. Written as DNA, the CDR3 is TGTGCCAGCAGCTCCCTCAGGGAACAAGAGACCCAGTACTTC.

The chain combines TRBV5-8 with TRBJ1-2; the D gene is possibly TRBD1 (6 bases). The CDR3 spans 14 residues. Germline CDR1 SGHTS, CDR2 YDEGEE. The V gene lost 5 bases and the J gene lost 5 bases, with 16 bases spanning the gap. The CDR3 nucleotides are TGTGCCAGCAGTTCCTCGACAGGATGGTATGGCTACACCTTC. Translation gives CASSSSTGWYGYTF.